This T cell receptor beta chain is from a study of blood T cell repertoires in COVID-19. The method was immunoSEQ multiplex PCR; TCRdb's version includes in-frame clones alone and lacks a portion of them. Among some 150,000 clones listed, approximately 85% were seen once. CDR1 is SNHLY, CDR2 FYNNEI, per germline. The CDR3 is 14 amino acids. The V segment lost 4 bases and the J segment 7 bases; nucleotides outside the gene matches: 8. Sequencing was performed on peripheral blood. The V and J genes are TRBV2 and TRBJ1-1; 8 nucleotides agree with TRBD1. This receptor was taken from a man aged 60-69 years with COVID-19, enrolled during active disease. In DNA, the CDR3 is TGTGCCAGCAGTGTGGACAGGGTCAAGGGTGAAGCTTTCTTT. This gives the protein CASSVDRVKGEAFF.